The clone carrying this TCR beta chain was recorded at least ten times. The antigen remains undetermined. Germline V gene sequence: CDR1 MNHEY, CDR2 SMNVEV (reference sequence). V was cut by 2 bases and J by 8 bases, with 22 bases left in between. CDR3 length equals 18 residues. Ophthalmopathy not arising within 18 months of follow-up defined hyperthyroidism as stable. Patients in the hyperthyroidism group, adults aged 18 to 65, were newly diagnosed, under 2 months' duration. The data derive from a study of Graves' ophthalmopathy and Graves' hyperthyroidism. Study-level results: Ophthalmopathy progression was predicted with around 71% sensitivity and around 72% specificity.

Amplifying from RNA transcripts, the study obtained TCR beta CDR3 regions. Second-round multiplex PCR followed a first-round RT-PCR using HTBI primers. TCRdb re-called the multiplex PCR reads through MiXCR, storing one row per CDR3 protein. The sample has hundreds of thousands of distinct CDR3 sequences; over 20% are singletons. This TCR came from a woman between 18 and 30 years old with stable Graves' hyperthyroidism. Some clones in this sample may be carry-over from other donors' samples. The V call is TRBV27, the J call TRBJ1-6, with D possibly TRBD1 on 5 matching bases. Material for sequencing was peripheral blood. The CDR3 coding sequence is TGTGCCAGCAGTTTAAGGCAGTGGGGCCACTTGGGGGATTCACCCCTCCACTTT. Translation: CASSLRQWGHLGDSPLHF.